A selection of T cell receptor beta chains follows, all from one sample in a study of molecular identifiers for immune sequencing clone quantification. From the PCR reads, TCRdb called clonotypes with MiXCR, one entry per CDR3 protein. The repertoire consists of 350,000 or so distinct CDR3 sequences, with about 22% occurring once and the leading ten covering 0.81%. What was sequenced was naive CD8+ T cells from blood, with Jurkat cell RNA spiked in. The receptors were sampled from a human donor in good health. Some libraries in this study had Jurkat cell RNA spiked in. CDR3s include the opening cysteine and the closing phenylalanine or tryptophan. The D gene is left open where the match is weak. Expanded clones are given a class, and other clones once, few, many or no size at all.

clone_size: many; v_call: TRBV5-4; j_call: TRBJ2-1; d_call: TRBD2; cdr3_nt: TGTGCCAGCAGCCCCGGGACTAGACTCTATGAGCAGTTCTTC; cdr3_aa: CASSPGTRLYEQFF
clone_size: many; v_call: TRBV7-2; j_call: TRBJ1-3; d_call: .; cdr3_nt: TGTGCCAGCAGCTTAGTCTCTGGGGGCGCGAGGGGAAACACCATATATTTT; cdr3_aa: CASSLVSGGARGNTIYF
clone_size: many; v_call: TRBV27; j_call: TRBJ1-5; d_call: TRBD1; cdr3_nt: TGTGCCAGCAGTTTTGGGACAGGAACGAATCAGCCCCAGCATTTT; cdr3_aa: CASSFGTGTNQPQHF
clone_size: many; v_call: TRBV14; j_call: TRBJ1-1; d_call: .; cdr3_nt: TGTGCCAGCAGCCAAGATGGGGGGCAGGGTGAAGCTTTCTTT; cdr3_aa: CASSQDGGQGEAFF
clone_size: .; v_call: TRBV4-3; j_call: TRBJ1-5; d_call: .; cdr3_nt: TGCGCCAGCAGCCAAGACCCCTATAGCAATCAGCCCCAGCATTTT; cdr3_aa: CASSQDPYSNQPQHF
clone_size: few; v_call: TRBV25-1; j_call: TRBJ2-1; d_call: .; cdr3_nt: TGTGCCAGCAGCGAAAGCGGGTCCTCCTACAATGAGCAGTTCTTC; cdr3_aa: CASSESGSSYNEQFF
clone_size: .; v_call: TRBV6-2/TRBV6-3; j_call: TRBJ2-7; d_call: .; cdr3_nt: TGTGCCAGCAGTTACGGTACCCAGGTGGGGTCTTACGAGCAGTACTTC; cdr3_aa: CASSYGTQVGSYEQYF
clone_size: .; v_call: TRBV11-3; j_call: TRBJ2-1; d_call: .; cdr3_nt: TGTGCCAGCAGCTTAGAAATTAGCGGAGGCTCCTACAATGAGCAGTTCTTC; cdr3_aa: CASSLEISGGSYNEQFF
clone_size: many; v_call: TRBV27; j_call: TRBJ1-5; d_call: TRBD1; cdr3_nt: TGTGCCAGCAGCCCAACCGACAGGGGGGATCAGCCCCAGCATTTT; cdr3_aa: CASSPTDRGDQPQHF
clone_size: .; v_call: TRBV5-1; j_call: TRBJ2-2; d_call: .; cdr3_nt: TGCGCCAGCAGCTTGAATCCCCTTGGAGGGACCGGGGAGCTGTTTTTT; cdr3_aa: CASSLNPLGGTGELFF
clone_size: many; v_call: TRBV7-6; j_call: TRBJ1-2; d_call: .; cdr3_nt: TGTGCCAGCAGCCCGAGGTCAGGGACCTATGGCTACACCTTC; cdr3_aa: CASSPRSGTYGYTF
clone_size: .; v_call: TRBV20-1; j_call: TRBJ2-7; d_call: TRBD2; cdr3_nt: TGCGGTGCCGAACCGACTAGCGGCTACGAGCAGTACTTC; cdr3_aa: CGAEPTSGYEQYF
clone_size: .; v_call: TRBV12-3/TRBV12-4; j_call: TRBJ2-7; d_call: .; cdr3_nt: TGTGCCAGCAGTCCGCTCCATGACAGCGAGCAGTACTTC; cdr3_aa: CASSPLHDSEQYF
clone_size: .; v_call: TRBV6-5; j_call: TRBJ1-1; d_call: .; cdr3_nt: TGTGCCAGCAGTTACTCGCCTGATACTGAAGCTTTCTTT; cdr3_aa: CASSYSPDTEAFF
clone_size: many; v_call: TRBV6-5; j_call: TRBJ1-1; d_call: TRBD1; cdr3_nt: TGTGCCAGCAGTTACTCGGACAGGGCGGGGGCTGAAGCTTTCTTT; cdr3_aa: CASSYSDRAGAEAFF
clone_size: .; v_call: TRBV6-2/TRBV6-3; j_call: TRBJ2-1; d_call: TRBD2; cdr3_nt: TGTGCCAGCAGTTACCCGGGACTAGCATGGAATGAGCAGTTCTTC; cdr3_aa: CASSYPGLAWNEQFF
clone_size: few; v_call: TRBV7-9; j_call: TRBJ2-2; d_call: .; cdr3_nt: TGTGCCAGCAGCAGAAAGTCCGGACCCCCGGAGGAGCTGTTTTTT; cdr3_aa: CASSRKSGPPEELFF
clone_size: many; v_call: TRBV7-6; j_call: TRBJ2-3; d_call: TRBD2; cdr3_nt: TGTGCCAGCAGCTGGGGCCCCGGGACTAGCGGGAGAGAAGCCACAGATACGCAGTATTTT; cdr3_aa: CASSWGPGTSGREATDTQYF
clone_size: .; v_call: TRBV7-9; j_call: TRBJ1-5; d_call: .; cdr3_nt: TGTGCCGGCAGTGGGCCCAATCAGCCCCAGCATTTT; cdr3_aa: CAGSGPNQPQHF
clone_size: few; v_call: TRBV7-6; j_call: TRBJ2-7; d_call: TRBD1; cdr3_nt: TGTGCCAGCAGCATCTGCGACAGGGGGATGTGTGAGCAGTACTTC; cdr3_aa: CASSICDRGMCEQYF
clone_size: many; v_call: TRBV4-3; j_call: TRBJ2-7; d_call: TRBD1; cdr3_nt: TGCGCCAGCAGCCAAGAGATAATAGGGACAGGGAATGTGGACGAGCAGTACTTC; cdr3_aa: CASSQEIIGTGNVDEQYF
clone_size: .; v_call: TRBV7-2; j_call: TRBJ2-1; d_call: .; cdr3_nt: TGTGCCAGCAGCCAGGTGGGGATCTCGGGGTTATCCCACAATGAGCAGTTCTTC; cdr3_aa: CASSQVGISGLSHNEQFF
clone_size: few; v_call: TRBV6-2/TRBV6-3; j_call: TRBJ2-2; d_call: .; cdr3_nt: TGTGCCAGCAACAATTTCCCCATAGATTGGAGATCGAACACCGGGGAGCTGTTTTTT; cdr3_aa: CASNNFPIDWRSNTGELFF
clone_size: few; v_call: TRBV4-1; j_call: TRBJ1-3; d_call: .; cdr3_nt: TGCGCCAGCAGCCACCGTACGGACACCATATATTTT; cdr3_aa: CASSHRTDTIYF
clone_size: few; v_call: TRBV11-2; j_call: TRBJ1-1; d_call: .; cdr3_nt: TGTGCCAGCAGCCTTCGGAGGTACACTGAAGCTTTCTTT; cdr3_aa: CASSLRRYTEAFF
clone_size: many; v_call: TRBV5-4; j_call: TRBJ2-2; d_call: .; cdr3_nt: TGTGCCAGCAGCTCCGACGGACCCCTACAGAACACCGGGGAGCTGTTTTTT; cdr3_aa: CASSSDGPLQNTGELFF
clone_size: many; v_call: TRBV9; j_call: TRBJ2-5; d_call: .; cdr3_nt: TGTGCCAGCACGAATGGACGAGAAGAGACCCAGTACTTC; cdr3_aa: CASTNGREETQYF
clone_size: .; v_call: TRBV4-3; j_call: TRBJ2-3; d_call: TRBD2; cdr3_nt: TGCGCCAGCAGCCACCTCGCGGGGGGGCGTGATACGCAGTATTTT; cdr3_aa: CASSHLAGGRDTQYF
clone_size: .; v_call: TRBV4-1; j_call: TRBJ1-5; d_call: TRBD1; cdr3_nt: TGCGCCAGCAGCCAAAATACAGGGGCAAGCAATCAGCCCCAGCATTTT; cdr3_aa: CASSQNTGASNQPQHF
clone_size: many; v_call: TRBV4-1; j_call: TRBJ2-7; d_call: .; cdr3_nt: TGCGCCAGCAGCCAAGGTCCAGGGAATGGTTACGAGCAGTACTTC; cdr3_aa: CASSQGPGNGYEQYF
clone_size: many; v_call: TRBV7-9; j_call: TRBJ1-1; d_call: .; cdr3_nt: TGTGCCAGCAGCTTTGGGGGGAGTCTACTCGAAGCTTTCTTT; cdr3_aa: CASSFGGSLLEAFF
clone_size: many; v_call: TRBV5-6; j_call: TRBJ2-1; d_call: .; cdr3_nt: TGTGCCAGCAGCCCCTCCGGGTGGGTCGGGTATTACAATGAGCAGTTCTTC; cdr3_aa: CASSPSGWVGYYNEQFF
clone_size: many; v_call: TRBV5-1; j_call: TRBJ2-1; d_call: .; cdr3_nt: TGCGCCAGCAGCTGGGGGACGACTGAGCAGTTCTTC; cdr3_aa: CASSWGTTEQFF
clone_size: many; v_call: TRBV7-9; j_call: TRBJ1-5; d_call: TRBD1; cdr3_nt: TGTGCCAGCGGGTCGGGACAGCTATTAGATAGCAATCAGCCCCAGCATTTT; cdr3_aa: CASGSGQLLDSNQPQHF
clone_size: many; v_call: TRBV7-2; j_call: TRBJ2-4; d_call: .; cdr3_nt: TGTGCCAGCAGCTTTAAGAACATTCAGTACTTC; cdr3_aa: CASSFKNIQYF
clone_size: many; v_call: TRBV12-3/TRBV12-4; j_call: TRBJ1-1; d_call: TRBD1; cdr3_nt: TGTGCCAGCACCTACAGGGGGATAACTGAAGCTTTCTTT; cdr3_aa: CASTYRGITEAFF
clone_size: many; v_call: TRBV7-9; j_call: TRBJ1-4; d_call: .; cdr3_nt: TGTGCCAGCAGCAAGACAGGACTTAATGAAAAACTGTTTTTT; cdr3_aa: CASSKTGLNEKLFF
clone_size: many; v_call: TRBV7-9; j_call: TRBJ1-5; d_call: .; cdr3_nt: TGTGCCAGCAGCGGATCTTTCGGCCAGAGGAGCAATCAGCCCCAGCATTTT; cdr3_aa: CASSGSFGQRSNQPQHF
clone_size: many; v_call: TRBV24-1; j_call: TRBJ1-5; d_call: .; cdr3_nt: TGTGCCACCGGCGGGGGCCCCAATCAGCCCCAGCATTTT; cdr3_aa: CATGGGPNQPQHF